The following is a TCR beta chain sequence with its context. Its antigen is not yet known. No much larger clone is present one base from it, and per-base qualities are unavailable. For the CD8 naive samples, CD45RO-negative cells were positively selected for CCR7, yielding a CD45RA+CCR7+ population from which TemRA cells were excluded. Healthy HIV-negative adults with no recently reported acute infections or vaccinations were included as donors. Every donor was a Caucasian adult living in Nashville, Tennessee, USA. Blood was collected by leukapheresis, and PBMCs were isolated by Ficoll-Histopaque density gradient centrifugation and then cryopreserved in liquid nitrogen vapor phase. Analytical flow cytometry was used to check the purity and quantity of each magnetically sorted T cell population. Each sorted fraction had its genomic DNA isolated and then quantified by UV absorbance on a Nanodrop 2000c.

Reading the germline V gene gives CDR1 KGHSH and CDR2 LQKENI. V ends up 2 bases short and J 5 bases short, with an unmatched junction base count of 2. Counted from cysteine to phenylalanine, this CDR3 has 13 amino acids. Only CDR3 DNA remains: 39 bases, in frame from the first base. Using the deep immunoSEQ assay, TCR CDR3 regions were amplified from genomic DNA by multiplex PCR. Genomic DNA extracted from each cell subset was distributed evenly over all wells of several immunoSEQ 96-well plates, and each plate served as one replicate. Each replicate PCR for sorted subsets received about 210 ng genomic DNA, equal to tens of thousands of T cell genomes. Purified libraries were quantified with a Qubit 3.0 fluorometer, sized on a Bioanalyzer 2100, and re-quantified with the KAPA Library Quantification kit. Every immunoSEQ 96-well plate was sequenced on a separate single-read 150-cycle Illumina NextSeq 550 flow cell. The paper's processing steps were these. The immunoSEQ output contained only junctional sequences without quality scores, so filtering could not match that applied to full-length reads. To assign V/J genes and CDR3, sequences were annotated using PyIR, a Python wrapper for IgBLAST v1.9, with IMGT germline references. Reads were filtered out if the reads had weak V/J assignments (E-value above 1e-6), no CDR3, stop codons, out-of-frame junctions, or ambiguous translated residues. V3J clonotypes were defined by identical inferred V gene, J gene, and CDR3 amino acid sequence. To compute the percentage overlap between repertoires, the number of shared unique clonotypes was divided by the size of the smaller repertoire. RTK rarefaction, the Chao1 estimator, and Recon v2.1 estimates of unobserved clonotypes were used to assess repertoire richness. Generation probabilities were computed with OLGA for all TCRbeta clonotypes obtained by the gDNA method from a handful of donors. TCRdb took over this immuneACCESS table, retaining in-frame rearrangements with V and J assigned. Such tables are incomplete; in checked studies, under half of the missing clones stem from an unresolved V gene, and the remainder is unexplained. The V and J calls and clone size come from that table; D and trimming were worked out from the DNA. The sample table lists more than 600,000 clones, under 95% of them with a count of one. Of the sample, approximately 25% falls within the top ten clones.

The data were obtained in a study of shared clonotypes between healthy human individuals (dated by TCRdb to the early 2020s). Background for the entire study: A couple of women and three men aged 18 to 49 years were included in the cohort. Each donor's leukapheresis produced roughly between roughly 0.9 and 8.9 billion PBMCs. For each donor, three plates each were used for CD4 naive and CD4 memory, two plates were used for CD8 naive, and one plate was used for CD8 memory. Different laboratories and diverse techniques were used to prepare libraries and sequence TCR repertoires, to increase sequencing depth and limit assay-specific biases. Blood TCR repertoires of a handful of healthy adults were deeply sequenced to estimate repertoire size and the extent of clonotype sharing between individuals. Summary of the overall study and its limitations: Rarefaction of sorted-subset datasets indicated incomplete sequencing despite the large sequencing depth. Clonotypes shared by all four sorted-subset donors showed higher generation probabilities than non-shared clonotypes. Based on pairwise subsampling, the degree of clonotype sharing among donors was expected to be affected by sequencing depth. The genetic and exposure-history diversity represented was limited by the small number of donors. Naive subsets generally had larger estimated clonotype richness than memory subsets did. Sampling was limited to blood, and TCR repertoires in tissue likely differ from TCR repertoires in blood. Roughly 5% of naive CD4, around 3.6% of naive CD8, approximately 2.2% of memory CD4, and around 0.4% of memory CD8 clonotypes were shared across four donors.

This sequence uses TRBV18 and TRBJ2-7; 8 bases in between match TRBD1. The sequence derives from a man aged 25 to 45 in good health. Material for sequencing was naive CD8+ T cells sorted from blood. Reading the label with the study, this specimen's cell subset or site is: CD45RA+CCR7+. The CDR3 reads as follows: CASSPSGGDEQYF. The DNA sequence follows: TGTGCCAGCTCACCATCAGGGGGCGACGAGCAGTACTTC.